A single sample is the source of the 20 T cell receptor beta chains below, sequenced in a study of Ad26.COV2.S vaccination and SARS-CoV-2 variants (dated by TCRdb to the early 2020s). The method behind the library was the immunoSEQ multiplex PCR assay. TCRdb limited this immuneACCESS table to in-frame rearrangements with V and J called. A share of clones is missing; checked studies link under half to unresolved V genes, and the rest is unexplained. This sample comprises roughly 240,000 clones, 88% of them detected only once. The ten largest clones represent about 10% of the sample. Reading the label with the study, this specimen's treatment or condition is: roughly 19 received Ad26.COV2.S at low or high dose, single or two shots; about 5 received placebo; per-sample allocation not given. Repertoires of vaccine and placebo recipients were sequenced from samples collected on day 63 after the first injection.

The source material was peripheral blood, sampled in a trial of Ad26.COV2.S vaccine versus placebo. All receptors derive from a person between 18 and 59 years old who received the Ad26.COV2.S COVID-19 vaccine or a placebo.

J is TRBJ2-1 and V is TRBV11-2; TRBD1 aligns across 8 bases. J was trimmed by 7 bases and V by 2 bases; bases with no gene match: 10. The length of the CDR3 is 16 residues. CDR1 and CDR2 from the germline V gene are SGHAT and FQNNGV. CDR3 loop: CASSLPGQGSSNEQFF. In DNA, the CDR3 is TGTGCCAGCAGCTTACCCGGACAGGGCTCCTCGAATGAGCAGTTCTTC.

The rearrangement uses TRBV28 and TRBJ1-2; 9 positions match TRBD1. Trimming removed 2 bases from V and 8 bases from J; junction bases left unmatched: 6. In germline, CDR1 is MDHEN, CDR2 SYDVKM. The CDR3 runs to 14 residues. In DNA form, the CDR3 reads TGTGCCAGCAGTTTAATCCCGGACAGGGGAGGCTACACCTTC. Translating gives CASSLIPDRGGYTF.

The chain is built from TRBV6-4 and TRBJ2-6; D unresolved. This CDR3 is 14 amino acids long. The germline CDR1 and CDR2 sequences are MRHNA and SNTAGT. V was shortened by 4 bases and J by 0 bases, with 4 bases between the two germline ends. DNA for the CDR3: TGTGCCAGCAGTGCAGACTCTGGGGCCAACGTCCTGACTTTC. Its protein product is CASSADSGANVLTF.

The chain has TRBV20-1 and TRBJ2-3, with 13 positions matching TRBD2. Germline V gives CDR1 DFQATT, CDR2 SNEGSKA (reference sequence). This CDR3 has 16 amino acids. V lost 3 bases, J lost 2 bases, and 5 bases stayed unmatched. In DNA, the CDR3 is TGCAGTGCTAGTTCGACTAGCGGGGGGTCCACAGATACGCAGTATTTT. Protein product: CSASSTSGGSTDTQYF.

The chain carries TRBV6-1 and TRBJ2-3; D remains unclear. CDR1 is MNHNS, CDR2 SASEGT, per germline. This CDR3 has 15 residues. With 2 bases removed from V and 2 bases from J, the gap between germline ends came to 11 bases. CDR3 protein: CASSERRAATDTQYF. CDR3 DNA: TGTGCCAGCAGTGAAAGAAGGGCCGCCACAGATACGCAGTATTTT.

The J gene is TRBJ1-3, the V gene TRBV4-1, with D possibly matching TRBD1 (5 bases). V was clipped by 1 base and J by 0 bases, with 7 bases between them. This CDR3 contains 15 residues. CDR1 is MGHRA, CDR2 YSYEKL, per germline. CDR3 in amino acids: CASSQGDFSGNTIYF. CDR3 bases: TGCGCCAGCAGCCAAGGGGACTTCTCTGGAAACACCATATATTTT.

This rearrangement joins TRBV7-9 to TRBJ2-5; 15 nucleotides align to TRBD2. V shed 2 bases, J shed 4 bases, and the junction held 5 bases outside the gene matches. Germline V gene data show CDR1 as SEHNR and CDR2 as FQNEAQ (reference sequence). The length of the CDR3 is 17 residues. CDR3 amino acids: CASSLRLGLAGGETQYF. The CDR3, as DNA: TGTGCCAGCAGCTTAAGGCTGGGACTAGCGGGAGGAGAGACCCAGTACTTC.

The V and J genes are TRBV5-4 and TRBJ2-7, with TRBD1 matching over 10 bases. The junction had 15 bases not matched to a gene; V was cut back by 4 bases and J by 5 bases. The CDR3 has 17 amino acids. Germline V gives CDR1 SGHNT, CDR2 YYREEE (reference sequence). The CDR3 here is CASSTELSGTGADEQYF. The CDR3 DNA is TGTGCCAGCAGCACAGAACTATCCGGGACAGGGGCCGACGAGCAGTACTTC.

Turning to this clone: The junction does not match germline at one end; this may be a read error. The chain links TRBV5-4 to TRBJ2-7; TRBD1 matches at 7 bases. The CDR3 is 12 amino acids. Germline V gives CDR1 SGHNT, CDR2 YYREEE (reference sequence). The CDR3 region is CASSPIQGQSVF. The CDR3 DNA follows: TGTGCCAGCAGCCCAATACAGGGACAGAGCGTCTTC.

The CDR3 loop reads CASTQSVGGGLVGELFF. CDR3 bases: TGTGCCAGCACCCAATCGGTCGGGGGCGGTTTAGTCGGGGAGCTGTTTTTT. J is TRBJ2-2 and V is TRBV27, with D perhaps being TRBD1 or TRBD2 (6 bases each). Per the germline V gene, CDR1 is MNHEY and CDR2 is SMNVEV (reference sequence). V was shortened by 7 bases and J by 7 bases, with 25 bases between the two germline ends. The CDR3 has 17 residues.

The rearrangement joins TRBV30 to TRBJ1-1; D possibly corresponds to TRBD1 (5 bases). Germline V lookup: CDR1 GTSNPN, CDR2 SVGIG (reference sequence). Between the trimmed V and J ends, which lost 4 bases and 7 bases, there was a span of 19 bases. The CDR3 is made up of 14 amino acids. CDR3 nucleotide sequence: TGTGCCTGGACCCCAGGGCGGGGATTGAGTGAAGCTTTCTTT. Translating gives CAWTPGRGLSEAFF. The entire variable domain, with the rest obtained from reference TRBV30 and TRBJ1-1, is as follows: SQTIHQWPATLVQPVGSPLSLECTVEGTSNPNLYWYRQAAGRGLQLLFYSVGIGQISSEVPQNLSASRPQDRQFILSSKKLLLSDSGFYLCAWTPGRGLSEAFFGQGTRLTVV.

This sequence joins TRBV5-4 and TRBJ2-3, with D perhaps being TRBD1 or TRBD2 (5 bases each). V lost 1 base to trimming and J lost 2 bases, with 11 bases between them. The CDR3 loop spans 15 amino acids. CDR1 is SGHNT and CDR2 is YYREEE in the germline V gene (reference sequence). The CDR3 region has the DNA TGTGCCAGCAGCTTGTATGGGGGTCACACAGATACGCAGTATTTT. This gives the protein CASSLYGGHTDTQYF.

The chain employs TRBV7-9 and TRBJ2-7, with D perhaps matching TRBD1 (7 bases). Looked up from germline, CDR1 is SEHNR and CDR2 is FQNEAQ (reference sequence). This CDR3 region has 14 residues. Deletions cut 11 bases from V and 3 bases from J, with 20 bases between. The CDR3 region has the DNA TGTGCCGTCGGGGGACAGTTCCTGTTCTACGAGCAGTACTTC. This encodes CAVGGQFLFYEQYF.

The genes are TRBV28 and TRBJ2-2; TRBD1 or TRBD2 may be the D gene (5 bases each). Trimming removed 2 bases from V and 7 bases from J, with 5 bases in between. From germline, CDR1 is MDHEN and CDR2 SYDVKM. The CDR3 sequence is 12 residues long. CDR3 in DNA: TGTGCCAGCAGTTTAGGGGGCGGGGAGCTGTTTTTT. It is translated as CASSLGGGELFF.

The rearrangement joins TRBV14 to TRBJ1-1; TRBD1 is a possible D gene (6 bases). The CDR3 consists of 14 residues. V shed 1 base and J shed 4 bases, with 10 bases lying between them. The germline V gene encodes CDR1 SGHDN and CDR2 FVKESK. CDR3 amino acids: CASSQVGGGTEAFF. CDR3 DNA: TGTGCCAGCAGCCAAGTTGGGGGCGGCACTGAAGCTTTCTTT.

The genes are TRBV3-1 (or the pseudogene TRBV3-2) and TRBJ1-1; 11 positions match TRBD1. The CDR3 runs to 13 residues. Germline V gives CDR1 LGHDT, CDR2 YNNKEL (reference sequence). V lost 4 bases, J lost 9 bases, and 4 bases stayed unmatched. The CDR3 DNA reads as TGTGCCAGCAGCCGGGGACAGGGGGGCCAAGCTTTCTTT. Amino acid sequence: CASSRGQGGQAFF.

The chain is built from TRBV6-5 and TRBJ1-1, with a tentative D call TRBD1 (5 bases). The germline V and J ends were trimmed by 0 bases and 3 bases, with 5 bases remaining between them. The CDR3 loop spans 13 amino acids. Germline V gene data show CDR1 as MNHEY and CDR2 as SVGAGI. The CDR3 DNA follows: TGTGCCAGCAGTTACTCGGGACACACTGAAGCTTTCTTT. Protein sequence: CASSYSGHTEAFF.

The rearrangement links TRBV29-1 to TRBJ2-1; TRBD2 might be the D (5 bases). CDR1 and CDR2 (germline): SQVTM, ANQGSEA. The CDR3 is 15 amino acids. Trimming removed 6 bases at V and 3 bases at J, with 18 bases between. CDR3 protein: CSVLVSGLSYNEQFF. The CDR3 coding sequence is TGCAGCGTCTTGGTAAGCGGCCTGAGCTACAATGAGCAGTTCTTC.

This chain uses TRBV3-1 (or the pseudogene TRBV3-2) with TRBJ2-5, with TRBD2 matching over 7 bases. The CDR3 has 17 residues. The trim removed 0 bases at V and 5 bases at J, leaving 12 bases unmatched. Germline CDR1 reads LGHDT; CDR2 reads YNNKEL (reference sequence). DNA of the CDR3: TGTGCCAGCAGCCAAGATAGGGAGGGACGACGTGGGGAGACCCAGTACTTC. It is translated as CASSQDREGRRGETQYF.

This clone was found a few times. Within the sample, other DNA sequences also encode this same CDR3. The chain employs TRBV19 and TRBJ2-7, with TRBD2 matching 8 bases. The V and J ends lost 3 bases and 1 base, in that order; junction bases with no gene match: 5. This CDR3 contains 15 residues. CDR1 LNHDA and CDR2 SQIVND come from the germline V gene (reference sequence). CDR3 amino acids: CASSISAGVSYEQYF. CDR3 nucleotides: TGTGCCAGTAGTATCTCAGCGGGAGTATCCTACGAGCAGTACTTC.